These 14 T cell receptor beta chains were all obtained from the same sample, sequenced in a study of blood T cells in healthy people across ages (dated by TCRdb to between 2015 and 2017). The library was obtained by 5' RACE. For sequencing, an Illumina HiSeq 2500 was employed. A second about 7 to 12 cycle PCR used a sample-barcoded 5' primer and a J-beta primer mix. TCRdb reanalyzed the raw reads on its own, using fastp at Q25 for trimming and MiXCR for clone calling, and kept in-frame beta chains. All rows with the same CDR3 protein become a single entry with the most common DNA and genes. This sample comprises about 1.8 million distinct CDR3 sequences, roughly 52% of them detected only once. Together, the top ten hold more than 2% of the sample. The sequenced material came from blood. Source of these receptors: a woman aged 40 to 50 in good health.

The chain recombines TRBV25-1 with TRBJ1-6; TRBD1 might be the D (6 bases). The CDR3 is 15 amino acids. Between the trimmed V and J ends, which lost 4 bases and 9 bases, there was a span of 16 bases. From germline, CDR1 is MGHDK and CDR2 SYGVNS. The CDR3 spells CASSATGNGGSPLHF. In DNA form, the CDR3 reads TGTGCCAGCAGTGCTACAGGGAACGGTGGTTCACCCCTCCACTTT. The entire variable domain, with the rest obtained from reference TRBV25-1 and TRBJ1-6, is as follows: EADIYQTPRYLVIGTGKKITLECSQTMGHDKMYWYQQDPGMELHLIHYSYGVNSTEKGDLSSESTVSRIRTEHFPLTLESARPSHTSQYLCASSATGNGGSPLHFGNGTRLTVT.

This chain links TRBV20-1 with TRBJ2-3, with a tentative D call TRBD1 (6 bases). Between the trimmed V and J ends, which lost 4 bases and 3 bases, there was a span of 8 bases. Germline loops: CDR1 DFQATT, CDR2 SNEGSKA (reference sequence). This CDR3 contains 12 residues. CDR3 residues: CSATGETDTQYF. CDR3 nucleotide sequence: TGCAGTGCTACAGGGGAGACAGATACGCAGTATTTT.

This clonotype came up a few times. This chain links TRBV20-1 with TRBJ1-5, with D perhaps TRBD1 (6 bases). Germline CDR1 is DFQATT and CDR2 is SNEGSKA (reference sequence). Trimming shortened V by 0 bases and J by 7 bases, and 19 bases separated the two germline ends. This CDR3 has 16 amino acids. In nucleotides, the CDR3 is TGCAGTGCTAGAGATACGACCAGGGGTGCTCTCCAGCCCCAGCATTTT. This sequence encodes CSARDTTRGALQPQHF.

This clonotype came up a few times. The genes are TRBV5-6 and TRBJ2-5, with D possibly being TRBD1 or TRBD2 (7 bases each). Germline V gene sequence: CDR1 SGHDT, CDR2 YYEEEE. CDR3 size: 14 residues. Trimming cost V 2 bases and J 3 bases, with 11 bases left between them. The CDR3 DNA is TGTGCCAGCAGCTTCCAGGGGGGGGAAGAGACCCAGTACTTC. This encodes CASSFQGGEETQYF.

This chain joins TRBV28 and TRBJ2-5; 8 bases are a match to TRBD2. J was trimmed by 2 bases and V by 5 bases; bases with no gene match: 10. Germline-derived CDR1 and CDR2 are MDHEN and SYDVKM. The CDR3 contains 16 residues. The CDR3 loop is CASSLRGGGKQETQYF. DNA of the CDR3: TGTGCCAGCAGTCTTCGGGGCGGGGGGAAACAAGAGACCCAGTACTTC.

The CDR3 coding sequence is TGCAGCGTCGGAGGACAGGGGGACACTGAAGCTTTCTTT. Translating it yields CSVGGQGDTEAFF. This sequence joins TRBV29-1 and TRBJ1-1; 10 nucleotides align to TRBD1. This CDR3 has 13 residues. Germline CDR1 and CDR2: SQVTM and ANQGSEA. Trimming at V came to 6 bases and at J to 3 bases, leaving 4 bases not matched to a gene.

Written as DNA, the CDR3 is TGCAGCGTTGTGCAGGGCAGCTCCTACAATGAGCAGTACTTC. Translating it yields CSVVQGSSYNEQYF. The chain uses TRBV29-1 and TRBJ2-1, with a weak D call TRBD1 (5 bases). The assigned J gene may be wrong: the sequence end matches TRBJ2-7 better. The CDR3 runs 14 residues. Looked up from germline, CDR1 is SQVTM and CDR2 is ANQGSEA.

CDR3 amino acids: CASSPLGGEAFF. DNA for the CDR3: TGTGCCAGCAGCCCGTTGGGAGGTGAAGCTTTCTTT. This sequence joins TRBV11-2 and TRBJ1-1, with D uncertain. Between the trimmed V and J ends, which lost 5 bases and 7 bases, there was a span of 11 bases. Germline CDR1 is SGHAT and CDR2 is FQNNGV. The CDR3 contains 12 residues. Drawing the rest from reference TRBV11-2 and TRBJ1-1, the complete variable domain is EAGVAQSPRYKIIEKRQSVAFWCNPISGHATLYWYQQILGQGPKLLIQFQNNGVVDDSQLPKDRFSAERLKGVDSTLKIQPAKLEDSAVYLCASSPLGGEAFFGQGTRLTVV.

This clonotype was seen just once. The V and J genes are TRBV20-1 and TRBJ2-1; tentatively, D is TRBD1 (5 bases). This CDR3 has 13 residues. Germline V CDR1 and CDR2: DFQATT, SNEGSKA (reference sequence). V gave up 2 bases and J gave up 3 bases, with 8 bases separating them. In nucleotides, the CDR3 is TGCAGTGCTAGACAGGGATTCTACAATGAGCAGTTCTTC. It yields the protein CSARQGFYNEQFF.

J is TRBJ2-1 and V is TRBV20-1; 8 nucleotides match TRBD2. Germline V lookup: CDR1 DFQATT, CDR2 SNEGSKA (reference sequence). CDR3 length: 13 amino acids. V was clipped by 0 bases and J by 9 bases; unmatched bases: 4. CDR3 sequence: CSARDLTSGEQFF. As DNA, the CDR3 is TGCAGTGCTAGAGATCTAACTAGCGGTGAGCAGTTCTTC.

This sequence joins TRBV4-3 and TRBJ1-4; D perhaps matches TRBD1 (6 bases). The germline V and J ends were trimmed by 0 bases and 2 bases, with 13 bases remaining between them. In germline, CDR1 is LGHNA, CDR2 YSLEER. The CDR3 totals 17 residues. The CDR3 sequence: CASSQDAQGGTNEKLFF. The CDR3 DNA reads TGCGCCAGCAGCCAAGATGCTCAAGGGGGGACTAATGAAAAACTGTTTTTT.

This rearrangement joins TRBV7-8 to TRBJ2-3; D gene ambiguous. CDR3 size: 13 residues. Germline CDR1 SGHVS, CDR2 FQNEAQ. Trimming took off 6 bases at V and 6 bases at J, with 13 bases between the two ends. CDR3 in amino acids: CASSPPVDDTQYF. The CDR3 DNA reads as TGTGCCAGCAGTCCACCCGTCGACGATACGCAGTATTTT.

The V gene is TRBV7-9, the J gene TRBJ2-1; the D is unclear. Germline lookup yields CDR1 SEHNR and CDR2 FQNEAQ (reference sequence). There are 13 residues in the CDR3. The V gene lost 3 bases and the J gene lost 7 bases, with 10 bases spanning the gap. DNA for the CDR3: TGTGCCAGCAGCTTTCTTATAGGTAATGAGCAGTTCTTC. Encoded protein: CASSFLIGNEQFF.

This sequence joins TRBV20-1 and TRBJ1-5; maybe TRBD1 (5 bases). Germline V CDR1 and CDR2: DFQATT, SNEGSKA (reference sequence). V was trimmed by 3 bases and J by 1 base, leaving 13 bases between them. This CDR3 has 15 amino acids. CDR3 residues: CSARKGRGSNQPQHF. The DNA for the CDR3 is TGCAGTGCTAGGAAAGGAAGGGGAAGCAATCAGCCCCAGCATTTT.